This TCR beta chain was sequenced for a study of shared clonotypes between healthy human individuals. About the research overall: The composition of the donors was a couple of women and a few men aged 18 to 49.

The CDR3 loop spans 15 amino acids. In germline, CDR1 is LGHNA, CDR2 YNFKEQ. Between the trimmed V and J ends, which lost 1 base and 5 bases, there was a span of 12 bases. The authors split each subset's genomic DNA evenly across several immunoSEQ plates. Sequencing was performed with immunoSEQ multiplex PCR; in TCRdb, only in-frame clones are kept and a portion is missing. This table holds some 300,000 clones, around 67% found once. The chain couples TRBV4-2 to TRBJ2-1; D is perhaps TRBD1 (5 bases). The sample comprised memory CD4+ T cells sorted from blood. The subset denotes: CD45RA-negative fraction. This sequence originates from a man aged 25 to 40 in good health. The CDR3 sequence: CASSQGAGSNNEQFF. CDR3 coding DNA: TGTGCCAGCAGCCAAGGCGCAGGGTCGAACAATGAGCAGTTCTTC.